This T cell receptor (beta chain) was captured by sequencing in a study of OX40 agonist ivuxolimab in advanced cancers. The wider study: Three individuals attained partial responses, comprising one hepatocellular carcinoma case and two cutaneous melanoma cases. Whole-study findings and limits: The study did not work out the antigen specificity of the expanded peripheral T cells. CD8+ T cells (on average) carried more expanded clones than CD4+ T cells.

Germline V gene sequence: CDR1 MDHEN, CDR2 SYDVKM. The CDR3 runs to 14 residues. The V gene lost 6 bases and the J gene lost 5 bases, with 14 bases spanning the gap. This clone was picked up one time. What it binds is unknown. The repertoire was sequenced with immunoSEQ multiplex PCR; TCRdb's copy has only in-frame clones and lacks some. In the table there are about 71,000 clones, over 80% of which are singletons. Sequences were derived from CD4+ or CD8+ T cells sorted from blood, sampled in a trial of the OX40 agonist ivuxolimab. This TCR derives from an adult with an advanced solid tumor such as melanoma, head and neck, liver or kidney cancer. The chain has TRBV28 and TRBJ2-1; D unclear. The CDR3 coding sequence is TGTGCCAGCAGCCTCGAAAGCTACCACAATGAGCAGTTCTTC. Translation gives CASSLESYHNEQFF.